This entry lists 26 T cell receptor beta chains sequenced from one sample in a study of post-analysis software for immune sequencing data. Findings and limits, study-wide: Patients showed TRBV5-6, TRBV5-1 and TRBV20-1 among about five TRBV segments more frequent than in controls.

The TCR beta cDNA libraries carried unique molecular identifiers. Using its own MiXCR run on the PCR reads, TCRdb lists one record per CDR3 protein. The data show approximately 630,000 distinct CDR3 sequences, 55% to 70% seen once. What these receptors recognize is not known. The specimen was blood. The receptor source for this set is a girl aged 2-10 years with multiple sclerosis.

This clonotype was seen only a few times. V usage is TRBV16 and J usage is TRBJ2-1; D might be TRBD1 (5 bases). Per the germline V gene, CDR1 is KGHSY and CDR2 is FQNENV. The CDR3 covers 15 residues. V lost 1 base, J lost 7 bases, and 14 bases lay in between. In DNA form, the CDR3 reads TGTGCCAGCAGCCAATTGGCAGGGAAAGAGAATGAGCAGTTCTTC. Its protein product is CASSQLAGKENEQFF.

In its sample, this clonotype was seen a few times. DNA of the CDR3: TGCAGTGCTAGAGGGGGTTGGGGGACTAACTATGGCTACACCTTC. It specifies CSARGGWGTNYGYTF. The chain recombines TRBV20-1 with TRBJ1-2; D perhaps matches TRBD1 (5 bases). The V gene lost 1 base and the J gene lost 0 bases, with 12 bases spanning the gap. Germline V lookup: CDR1 DFQATT, CDR2 SNEGSKA (reference sequence). CDR3 length: 15 amino acids.

This chain links TRBV12-3 or TRBV12-4 with TRBJ2-7; possibly TRBD1 for D (6 bases). V lost 2 bases to trimming and J lost 2 bases, with 16 bases between them. This CDR3 is built from 16 residues. The CDR3 DNA follows: TGTGCCAGCAGTTTAAAGTCAGGACAGCTTACCTACGAGCAGTACTTC. This sequence encodes CASSLKSGQLTYEQYF.

The J gene is TRBJ2-5, the V gene TRBV21-1; the DNA was not used to check the table's D call, TRBD1. TRBV21-1 is an annotated pseudogene. The CDR3 sequence is 14 residues long. Here the CDR3 reads CASTADREDETQYF. The CDR3 DNA sequence: TGTGCCAGCACCGCCGACAGGGAGGATGAGACCCAGTACTTC.

This sequence joins TRBV10-3 and TRBJ2-1, with TRBD2 matching over 7 bases. After removal of 6 bases from V and 10 bases from J, the junction contained 6 bases not matched to a gene. The CDR3 spans 12 residues. In germline, CDR1 is ENHRY, CDR2 SYGVKD. Here the CDR3 DNA reads TGTGCCATCAGGCCCGGGGGAGGGGAGCAGTTCTTC. Encoded protein: CAIRPGGGEQFF.

The gene calls are TRBV11-3 and TRBJ2-1; TRBD2 agrees at 13 bases. V lost 4 bases and J lost 7; bases outside the gene matches: 13. Germline V gives CDR1 SGHNT, CDR2 YENEEA. This CDR3 comprises 18 residues. In DNA form, the CDR3 reads TGTGCCAGCAGCTCAACTCTCCGACTAGCGGGGGGTAATAATGAGCAGTTCTTC. This codes for CASSSTLRLAGGNNEQFF.

The V call is TRBV5-5, the J call TRBJ2-1; D gene uncertain. Germline V lookup: CDR1 SGHKS, CDR2 YYEKEE (reference sequence). V lost 1 base and J 7 bases, leaving 9 bases between the germline ends. The CDR3 is 13 amino acids. CDR3 sequence reads: CASSLLPGNEQFF. The CDR3 nucleotides are TGTGCCAGCAGCTTGTTGCCAGGAAATGAGCAGTTCTTC. Using reference TRBV5-5 and TRBJ2-1 for the parts outside the CDR3, the full variable domain is DAGVTQSPTHLIKTRGQQVTLRCSPISGHKSVSWYQQVLGQGPQFIFQYYEKEERGRGNFPDRFSARQFPNYSSELNVNALLLGDSALYLCASSLLPGNEQFFGPGTRLTVL.

The gene calls are TRBV20-1 and TRBJ2-1, with D possibly called TRBD1 or TRBD2 (5 bases each). The CDR3 runs to 15 residues. With 6 bases removed from V and 6 bases from J, the gap between germline ends came to 21 bases. The germline gives CDR1 DFQATT, CDR2 SNEGSKA (reference sequence). The CDR3: CSATGIGGRFNEQFF. The CDR3 coding sequence is TGCAGTGCCACCGGTATTGGGGGAAGATTCAATGAGCAGTTCTTC.

The chain has TRBV7-9 and TRBJ2-5, with a tentative D call TRBD1 (6 bases). The DNA end is more similar to TRBJ2-7, so the J call may be wrong. The germline V gene encodes CDR1 SEHNR and CDR2 FQNEAQ (reference sequence). The CDR3 is 14 residues long. The CDR3 region has the DNA TGTGCCAGCAGCCCCCAACAGGGCCCCTACGAGCAGTACTTC. Encoded protein: CASSPQQGPYEQYF.

The rearrangement uses TRBV7-2 and TRBJ2-1; perhaps TRBD1 as D (6 bases). Trimming pared 4 bases from V and 9 bases from J, leaving 10 bases between. This CDR3 is built from 12 residues. Per germline, CDR1 SGHTA and CDR2 FQGNSA. The CDR3 region has the DNA TGTGCCAGCAGCTCACAGGGATCTGAGCAGTTCTTC. Its translation: CASSSQGSEQFF.

The rearrangement links TRBV5-1 to TRBJ1-5; the match to TRBD1 covers 7 bases. V trimming: 4 bases; J trimming: 4 bases; junction bases outside the gene matches: 8. The germline CDR1 and CDR2 sequences are SGHRS and YFSETQ. The CDR3 consists of 15 residues. CDR3 region: CASSPVGTENQPQHF. The CDR3 DNA follows: TGCGCCAGCAGCCCAGTCGGGACAGAAAATCAGCCCCAGCATTTT.

The rearrangement joins TRBV12-3 or TRBV12-4 to TRBJ1-2, with unresolved D. CDR3 size: 14 residues. Trimming left V 0 bases short and J 1 base short, with 6 bases between. CDR3 amino acids: CASSLASNNYGYTF. DNA of the CDR3: TGTGCCAGCAGTTTAGCGAGTAATAACTATGGCTACACCTTC.

This clonotype was counted only a few times. The CDR3 coding sequence is TGCAGTGCTTCCGGGACAGGGGGTGAAAAACTGTTTTTT. Translated, it gives CSASGTGGEKLFF. V usage is TRBV20-1 and J usage is TRBJ1-4, with 11 nucleotides matching TRBD1. CDR3 length: 13 residues. CDR1 and CDR2 (germline): DFQATT, SNEGSKA (reference sequence). V gave up 5 bases and J gave up 7 bases; unmatched junction bases: 3.

This clonotype was counted between two and nine times. The gene calls are TRBV25-1 and TRBJ2-3; the D is unclear. In germline, CDR1 is MGHDK, CDR2 SYGVNS. V was shortened by 0 bases and J by 2 bases, with 3 bases between the two germline ends. The length of the CDR3 is 13 residues. The CDR3: CASSEYDTDTQYF. As DNA, the CDR3 is TGTGCCAGCAGTGAATACGACACAGATACGCAGTATTTT. Full variable domain (missing parts from reference TRBV25-1 and TRBJ2-3): EADIYQTPRYLVIGTGKKITLECSQTMGHDKMYWYQQDPGMELHLIHYSYGVNSTEKGDLSSESTVSRIRTEHFPLTLESARPSHTSQYLCASSEYDTDTQYFGPGTRLTVL.

This clonotype has a handful of counts. V gene TRBV20-1 combines with J gene TRBJ1-2; no clear D. V lost 6 bases to trimming and J lost 2 bases, with 19 bases between them. Germline V gene sequence: CDR1 DFQATT, CDR2 SNEGSKA (reference sequence). The CDR3 has 15 amino acids. CDR3: CSAGYALRGNYGYTF. CDR3 DNA: TGCAGTGCCGGATACGCGCTTCGAGGAAACTATGGCTACACCTTC.

The rearrangement uses TRBV5-5 and TRBJ2-1; tentatively, D is TRBD2 (5 bases). CDR3 length equals 12 residues. Deletions cut 4 bases from V and 8 bases from J, with 10 bases between. The germline gives CDR1 SGHKS, CDR2 YYEKEE (reference sequence). CDR3: CASSHQEDEQFF. CDR3 DNA sequence: TGTGCCAGCAGCCATCAGGAGGATGAGCAGTTCTTC.

The CDR3: CASSYEAGVKGEQYF. In nucleotides, the CDR3 is TGTGCCAGCAGTTACGAGGCGGGAGTAAAGGGCGAGCAGTACTTC. The chain joins TRBV6-2 or TRBV6-3 to TRBJ2-7; TRBD2 matches 7 bases. The CDR3 consists of 15 residues. The J segment lost 6 bases and the V segment lost 2 bases, leaving 10 bases of the junction unmatched. Germline CDR1 is MNHEY and CDR2 is SVGEGT.

V gene TRBV6-5 combines with J gene TRBJ2-1; 15 bases line up with TRBD2. The CDR3 totals 16 residues. The V and J ends lost 7 bases and 4 bases, in that order; junction bases with no gene match: 5. CDR1 and CDR2 (germline): MNHEY, SVGAGI. CDR3 coding DNA: TGTGCCAGCACCAGGACTAGCGGGGGGGATTACAATGAGCAGTTCTTC. This gives the protein CASTRTSGGDYNEQFF.

The CDR3 here is CASSTSDRGLLSPLHF. In DNA form, the CDR3 reads TGTGCCAGCAGCACATCAGACAGGGGGCTGCTCTCACCCCTCCACTTT. This chain uses TRBV7-9 with TRBJ1-6, with 10 bases aligning to TRBD1. V was pared by 5 bases and J by 10 bases, with 11 bases of the junction left unmatched. The CDR3 runs 16 residues. Germline V gene data show CDR1 as SEHNR and CDR2 as FQNEAQ (reference sequence).

This clonotype was observed a single time. V gene TRBV29-1 combines with J gene TRBJ2-1; perhaps TRBD1 as D (6 bases). CDR1 and CDR2 (germline): SQVTM, ANQGSEA. V was clipped by 7 bases and J by 8 bases, with 12 bases between them. The CDR3 has 11 amino acids. The CDR3 DNA sequence: TGCAGCGCACAGGGAGTCGATGAGCAGTTCTTC. It translates to CSAQGVDEQFF.

This rearrangement joins TRBV30 to TRBJ2-7; D unclear. CDR1 and CDR2 from the germline V gene are GTSNPN and SVGIG (reference sequence). The CDR3 spans 12 residues. The ends were cut back, 3 bases at V and 0 bases at J, with 6 bases in the middle. This chain's CDR3 is CAWSPSSYEQYF. As DNA, the CDR3 is TGTGCCTGGAGCCCGAGCTCCTACGAGCAGTACTTC. The entire variable domain, with the rest obtained from reference TRBV30 and TRBJ2-7, is as follows: SQTIHQWPATLVQPVGSPLSLECTVEGTSNPNLYWYRQAAGRGLQLLFYSVGIGQISSEVPQNLSASRPQDRQFILSSKKLLLSDSGFYLCAWSPSSYEQYFGPGTRLTVT.

The rearrangement links TRBV20-1 to TRBJ2-7; D uncertain. The CDR3 covers 13 residues. V was trimmed by 5 bases and J by 5 bases, leaving 16 bases between them. The V gene's germline CDR1 is DFQATT and CDR2 SNEGSKA (reference sequence). The CDR3 is CSASPSKTNEQYF. CDR3 sequence (DNA): TGCAGTGCTTCCCCATCCAAAACCAACGAGCAGTACTTC.

The V and J genes are TRBV11-3 and TRBJ2-1; possible D gene TRBD2, 6 bases. The CDR3 length is 15 residues. Germline-derived CDR1 and CDR2 are SGHNT and YENEEA. Trimming removed 2 bases at V and 0 bases at J, with 8 bases between. CDR3 loop: CASSLSGFSYNEQFF. DNA of the CDR3: TGTGCCAGCAGCTTAAGCGGGTTCTCCTACAATGAGCAGTTCTTC.

In regard to this clonotype: An end of the junction differs from the germline gene, which may be a read error. This CDR3 is CASSARGAFGADVLTF. The CDR3 bases are TGTGCCAGCAGCGCGAGAGGTGCTTTTGGGGCCGACGTCCTGACTTTC. This sequence joins TRBV6-1 and TRBJ2-6; D is possibly TRBD1 (5 bases). This CDR3 is 16 amino acids long. The V gene's germline CDR1 is MNHNS and CDR2 SASEGT.

This CDR3 is CASSAGGRDGYTF. The CDR3 DNA is TGCGCCAGCAGCGCCGGAGGGAGGGATGGCTACACCTTC. This sequence joins TRBV5-1 and TRBJ1-2; D gene ambiguous. With 4 bases removed from V and 6 bases from J, the gap between germline ends came to 13 bases. CDR1 SGHRS and CDR2 YFSETQ come from the germline V gene. The CDR3 is 13 amino acids.

The table lists this clonotype with a count of one. The chain recombines TRBV20-1 with TRBJ1-5; D call uncertain. With 2 bases removed from V and 2 bases from J, the gap between germline ends came to 10 bases. This CDR3 is 14 amino acids long. CDR1 and CDR2 (germline): DFQATT, SNEGSKA (reference sequence). CDR3 residues: CSARSARGNQPQHF. The CDR3 nucleotides read TGCAGTGCTAGAAGTGCGAGGGGCAATCAGCCCCAGCATTTT.